One TCR beta chain is described in this entry. It has no known antigen specificity. No much larger clone exists at a distance of one base, and base qualities are not known. This sample was taken from a study of shared clonotypes between healthy human individuals (dated by TCRdb to 2018 to 2021). Study-level background: A few men and two women, aged 18 to 49 years, made up the cohort. Each donor's leukapheresis produced roughly between roughly 0.85 and 9.5 billion PBMCs. Libraries were prepared and TCR repertoires were sequenced by different laboratories using diverse techniques, in order to increase sequencing depth and limit assay-specific biases. To estimate repertoire size and how much clonotypes are shared between individuals, the study performed deep sequencing of blood TCR repertoires from a few healthy adults. For each donor, three plates each were used for CD4 naive and CD4 memory, two plates were used for CD8 naive, and one plate was used for CD8 memory. Here is what the overall study found, with its caveats: The genetic and exposure-history diversity represented was limited by the small number of donors. Incomplete sequencing was indicated by rarefaction of sorted-subset datasets, despite the large sequencing depth. Sampling was limited to blood, and TCR repertoires in tissue likely differ from TCR repertoires in blood. Pairwise subsampling indicated that sequencing depth was expected to affect the degree of clonotype sharing among donors. Compared with non-shared clonotypes, clonotypes shared by all four sorted-subset donors had higher generation probabilities. Approximately 5% of naive CD4, 3.5% of naive CD8, around 2.3% of memory CD4, and around 0.4% of memory CD8 clonotypes were shared across a few donors. Estimated clonotype richness was generally larger for naive than for memory subsets.

CDR3 length: 16 amino acids, cysteine to phenylalanine. The only DNA kept is the CDR3, 48 bases in frame from the first base. Looking up the germline V gene yields CDR1 ENHRY and CDR2 SYGVKD. Here V drops 2 bases and J drops 3 bases, and the junction holds 3 bases not matched to any gene. Donors were healthy HIV-negative adults with no recently reported acute infections or vaccinations. Every donor was a Caucasian adult residing in Nashville, Tennessee, USA. CD4+ T cells were enriched by magnetic negative selection, after which naive cells were positively selected on CD45RA and the negative fraction was taken as the memory subset. Blood was collected by leukapheresis, and PBMCs were isolated by Ficoll-Histopaque density gradient centrifugation and then cryopreserved in liquid nitrogen vapor phase. Analytical flow cytometry was used to check the purity and quantity of each magnetically sorted T cell population. From each sorted fraction, genomic DNA was isolated and quantified by UV absorbance on a Nanodrop 2000c.

Using the deep immunoSEQ assay, multiplex PCR amplified TCR CDR3 regions from genomic DNA. For each cell subset, the extracted genomic DNA was distributed evenly across all wells of several immunoSEQ 96-well plates, and each plate served as one replicate. For sorted subsets, around 200 ng genomic DNA, equal to 25,000 to 35,000 T cell genomes, was loaded into each replicate PCR. The purified libraries were quantified using a Qubit 3.0 fluorometer, sized with a Bioanalyzer 2100, and then quantified again using the KAPA Library Quantification kit. Every immunoSEQ 96-well plate was sequenced on a separate single-read 150-cycle Illumina NextSeq 550 flow cell. The authors' pipeline ran thus. Because only junctional sequences without quality scores were contained in the immunoSEQ output, filtering matching that applied to full-length reads could not be performed. Sequences were annotated with PyIR, a Python wrapper for IgBLAST v1.9, using IMGT germline references to assign V/J genes and CDR3. Any read was removed if the V/J assignment was weak (E-value above 1e-6), the CDR3 was missing, or the read contained stop codons, out-of-frame junctions, or ambiguous translated residues. V3J clonotypes were defined as sequences sharing an identical inferred V gene, J gene, and CDR3 amino acid sequence. Percentage overlap between repertoires was calculated by dividing the number of shared unique clonotypes by the size of the smaller repertoire. Repertoire richness was assessed with RTK rarefaction, the Chao1 estimator, and Recon v2.1 estimates of unobserved clonotypes. Generation probabilities for all TCRbeta clonotypes obtained by the gDNA method from a handful of donors were computed using OLGA. The source is immuneACCESS, and TCRdb retained only in-frame sequences with V and J called. Part of the clones is not carried over; for the studies checked, unresolved V genes explain less than half of this, and the remainder is unexplained. Clone size and V and J calls were adopted from that table, with D and trimming inferred from the DNA. The sample table records about a million clones; roughly 77% of these occur just once. Over 0.8% of the sample is held by the ten biggest clonotypes.

The chain was built from TRBV10-3 and TRBJ2-7, with 14 central nucleotides matching TRBD2. This TCR derives from a man in his late teens or twenties in good health. Some clones in this sample may be carry-over from other donors' samples. The sample consisted of memory CD4+ T cells from PBMCs. What the cell subset or site label conveys for this sample: CD45RA-negative fraction. The CDR3 in this case is CAISEPGTSGSYEQYF. The DNA sequence is as follows: TGTGCCATCAGTGAGCCCGGGACTAGCGGGAGCTACGAGCAGTACTTC.